The 26 T cell receptor beta chains below all came from one sample that was sequenced in a study of blood T cell repertoires in COVID-19. TCRdb keeps only in-frame clones here, not all; method: immunoSEQ multiplex PCR. The data contain under 300,000 clones, roughly 91% of them singletons. Sequencing input: PBMCs or T cells enriched from blood (not recorded which). All receptors derive from a woman aged 60-75 years who had recovered from COVID-19.

This chain uses TRBV6-5 with TRBJ1-2, with 9 positions matching TRBD1. In germline, CDR1 is MNHEY, CDR2 SVGAGI. Trimming cost V 5 bases and J 8 bases; bases outside gene matches: 6. The length of the CDR3 is 13 residues. CDR3: CASSRGQGRGYTF. The CDR3 region has the DNA TGTGCCAGCAGTCGGGGACAGGGACGAGGCTACACCTTC.

The V call is TRBV19, the J call TRBJ2-2; 7 bases align to TRBD2. Per the germline V gene, CDR1 is LNHDA and CDR2 is SQIVND (reference sequence). V gave up 2 bases and J gave up 5 bases; unmatched junction bases: 5. This CDR3 has 15 residues. The CDR3 nucleotides are TGTGCCAGTAGTATACGTGGGGGGGTGACCGGGGAGCTGTTTTTT. Translating gives CASSIRGGVTGELFF.

The V and J genes are TRBV7-8 and TRBJ2-2; tentatively, D is TRBD2 (5 bases). Germline CDR1 reads SGHVS; CDR2 reads FQNEAQ. The CDR3 spans 13 residues. V lost 2 bases to trimming and J lost 7 bases, with 8 bases between them. The CDR3 coding sequence is TGTGCCAGCAGCTTAATTGGGAGCGGGGAGCTGTTTTTT. It yields the protein CASSLIGSGELFF. The full variable domain, rest sourced from reference TRBV7-8 and TRBJ2-2, is GAGVSQSPRYKVAKRGQDVALRCDPISGHVSLFWYQQALGQGPEFLTYFQNEAQLDKSGLPSDRFFAERPEGSVSTLKIQRTQQEDSAVYLCASSLIGSGELFFGEGSRLTVL.

This chain's CDR3 is CACGSATHRDEQFF. DNA for the CDR3: TGTGCCTGCGGGTCGGCAACTCACCGGGATGAGCAGTTCTTC. V usage is TRBV30 and J usage is TRBJ2-1; D call uncertain. Trimming left V 6 bases short and J 8 bases short, with 20 bases between. The CDR3 consists of 14 residues. CDR1 and CDR2 (germline): GTSNPN, SVGIG (reference sequence).

This clone has a single count. V and J are TRBV30 and TRBJ2-5; 9 bases are shared with TRBD1. Losses at the gene ends were 5 bases for V and 0 bases for J; bases not matched to a gene: 4. This CDR3 contains 14 residues. Looked up from germline, CDR1 is GTSNPN and CDR2 is SVGIG (reference sequence). CDR3 coding DNA: TGTGCCTGGGGGGGGACAGGGTACCAAGAGACCCAGTACTTC. As protein: CAWGGTGYQETQYF.

This clone appeared once. The chain has TRBV11-2 and TRBJ1-6; 9 nucleotides match TRBD1. The germline V gene encodes CDR1 SGHAT and CDR2 FQNNGV. The V segment lost 4 bases and the J segment 7 bases; nucleotides outside the gene matches: 2. The CDR3 consists of 14 residues. CDR3 in amino acids: CASSSQGANSPLHF. DNA for the CDR3: TGTGCCAGCAGCTCACAGGGGGCAAATTCACCCCTCCACTTT. The full variable domain, completed using reference TRBV11-2 and TRBJ1-6, is EAGVAQSPRYKIIEKRQSVAFWCNPISGHATLYWYQQILGQGPKLLIQFQNNGVVDDSQLPKDRFSAERLKGVDSTLKIQPAKLEDSAVYLCASSSQGANSPLHFGNGTRLTVT.

The chain carries TRBV9 and TRBJ2-2; D is unclear. The CDR3 consists of 15 residues. CDR1 is SGDLS and CDR2 is YYNGEE in the germline V gene. V lost 0 bases, J lost 1 base, and 7 bases lay in between. The CDR3 sequence: CASSVVGQNTGELFF. The CDR3 nucleotides read TGTGCCAGCAGCGTAGTTGGGCAGAACACCGGGGAGCTGTTTTTT.

This clone was counted a single time. The chain links TRBV11-3 to TRBJ2-5; 7 bases map to TRBD1. The CDR3 sequence is 14 residues long. Per the germline V gene, CDR1 is SGHNT and CDR2 is YENEEA. V dropped 5 bases and J dropped 1; count of bases not matched to a gene: 4. CDR3 nucleotide sequence: TGTGCCAGCAGCCATAGACAGGGCCAAGAGACCCAGTACTTC. Its translation: CASSHRQGQETQYF.

The chain couples TRBV5-8 to TRBJ1-1, with 8 bases lining up with TRBD1. CDR3 length: 13 amino acids. V lost 0 bases, J lost 10 bases, and 5 bases stayed unmatched. Germline CDR1 and CDR2: SGHTS and YDEGEE. CDR3 loop: CASSLGQGFVAFF. The CDR3, as DNA: TGTGCCAGCAGCTTGGGACAGGGGTTCGTAGCTTTCTTT.

The chain combines TRBV11-2 with TRBJ2-7; 12 bases match TRBD2. J was trimmed by 4 bases and V by 1 base; bases with no gene match: 5. This CDR3 comprises 16 residues. Germline V lookup: CDR1 SGHAT, CDR2 FQNNGV. CDR3 sequence: CASSLGDLAGGYEQYF. The CDR3 DNA sequence: TGTGCCAGCAGCTTAGGTGACCTAGCGGGAGGGTACGAGCAGTACTTC.

Note on this clone: Additional DNA sequences in this sample encode the identical CDR3. The chain employs TRBV27 and TRBJ2-6, with D unresolved. Germline V gene sequence: CDR1 MNHEY, CDR2 SMNVEV (reference sequence). V was cut by 2 bases and J by 0 bases, with 5 bases left in between. The CDR3 length is 15 residues. The CDR3 DNA follows: TGTGCCAGCAGTTTACCGAGCTCTGGGGCCAACGTCCTGACTTTC. Protein: CASSLPSSGANVLTF.

CDR3 coding DNA: TGTGCCAGCAGCTTAACGCAGCGGGTGAACTATGGCTACACCTTC. Translated, it gives CASSLTQRVNYGYTF. The chain recombines TRBV28 with TRBJ1-2; no firm D call. Germline CDR1 reads MDHEN; CDR2 reads SYDVKM. The CDR3 is 15 residues long. Between the trimmed V and J ends, which lost 6 bases and 2 bases, there was a span of 16 bases.

The gene calls are TRBV4-2 and TRBJ2-3, with 7 bases identical to TRBD2. The CDR3 runs to 16 residues. The ends lost 1 base at V and 0 bases at J; junction bases unmatched: 4. Germline CDR1 is LGHNA and CDR2 is YNFKEQ. The CDR3 region is CASSQVGLGSTDTQYF. The CDR3 region has the DNA TGTGCCAGCAGCCAAGTCGGACTAGGGAGCACAGATACGCAGTATTTT.

The genes are TRBV19 and TRBJ2-7, with unresolved D. Trimming removed 3 bases at V and 5 bases at J, with 5 bases between. From germline, CDR1 is LNHDA and CDR2 SQIVND (reference sequence). CDR3 length equals 11 residues. Written as DNA, the CDR3 is TGTGCCAGTAGTATGGCGGACGAGCAGTACTTC. Protein sequence: CASSMADEQYF.

V is TRBV6-4 and J is TRBJ2-1; 8 bases match TRBD2. Germline V CDR1 and CDR2: MRHNA, SNTAGT. This CDR3 is 14 amino acids long. V lost 6 bases to trimming and J lost 2 bases; unmatched junction nucleotides: 3. CDR3: CASSLSGTYNEQFF. In DNA, the CDR3 is TGTGCCAGCAGCCTTAGCGGGACCTACAATGAGCAGTTCTTC.

This clone occurred once. V and J are TRBV27 and TRBJ1-2, with D possibly being TRBD1 (5 bases). The CDR3 sequence is 13 residues long. Germline CDR1 is MNHEY and CDR2 is SMNVEV (reference sequence). V was trimmed by 2 bases and J by 4 bases, leaving 8 bases between them. This chain's CDR3 is CASSLRGGYGYTF. Here the CDR3 DNA reads TGTGCCAGCAGTTTACGGGGGGGCTATGGCTACACCTTC.

V and J are TRBV10-3 and TRBJ1-6, with D perhaps matching TRBD1 (6 bases). Trimming pared 6 bases from V and 8 bases from J, leaving 17 bases between. The germline CDR1 and CDR2 sequences are ENHRY and SYGVKD. The CDR3 runs to 15 residues. In DNA form, the CDR3 reads TGTGCCATCAGGAACGAGGACAGAGGGGATTCACCCCTCCACTTT. It is translated as CAIRNEDRGDSPLHF.

V and J are TRBV7-2 and TRBJ2-7; 10 positions agree with TRBD2. This CDR3 region has 19 residues. Per germline, CDR1 SGHTA and CDR2 FQGNSA. The J segment lost 3 bases and the V segment lost 3 bases, leaving 17 bases of the junction unmatched. The CDR3 sequence is CASSFLSSGSSPLNYEQYF. The CDR3 bases are TGTGCCAGCAGCTTCTTATCTAGCGGGAGCTCCCCTTTAAACTACGAGCAGTACTTC.

The chain has TRBV30 and TRBJ1-5, with D possibly being TRBD1 (5 bases). The CDR3 loop spans 13 amino acids. With 5 bases removed from V and 2 bases from J, the gap between germline ends came to 10 bases. Germline values: CDR1 GTSNPN, CDR2 SVGIG (reference sequence). The CDR3 DNA reads TGTGCCTGGGGGGGGAGGGGCAATCAGCCCCAGCATTTT. Protein sequence: CAWGGRGNQPQHF.

The chain has TRBV7-3 and TRBJ1-6; 10 nucleotides line up with TRBD1. Germline V lookup: CDR1 SGHTA, CDR2 FQGTGA. The CDR3 length is 13 residues. With V trimmed by 5 bases and J by 10 bases, 2 bases remained unmatched. The CDR3 here is CASSGQGGSPLHF. DNA of the CDR3: TGTGCCAGCAGCGGACAGGGGGGCTCACCCCTCCACTTT.

The V and J genes are TRBV3-1 (or the pseudogene TRBV3-2) and TRBJ2-3; the match to TRBD2 covers 8 bases. The CDR3 is 14 residues long. V dropped 5 bases and J dropped 2; count of bases not matched to a gene: 3. CDR1 is LGHDT and CDR2 is YNNKEL in the germline V gene (reference sequence). This CDR3 reads CASSFGGATDTQYF. DNA of the CDR3: TGTGCCAGCAGCTTCGGGGGGGCCACAGATACGCAGTATTTT.

The table lists this clone with a few counts. The chain is built from TRBV7-8 and TRBJ1-2; 12 bases match TRBD1. The CDR3 has 19 amino acids. Germline V lookup: CDR1 SGHVS, CDR2 FQNEAQ. V was clipped by 5 bases and J by 8 bases; unmatched bases: 21. Here the CDR3 reads CASSPRIRDRGQGAGGYTF. The CDR3 DNA sequence: TGTGCCAGCAGCCCGAGGATAAGGGATCGGGGACAGGGGGCTGGAGGCTACACCTTC. The entire variable domain, with the rest obtained from reference TRBV7-8 and TRBJ1-2, is as follows: GAGVSQSPRYKVAKRGQDVALRCDPISGHVSLFWYQQALGQGPEFLTYFQNEAQLDKSGLPSDRFFAERPEGSVSTLKIQRTQQEDSAVYLCASSPRIRDRGQGAGGYTFGSGTRLTVV.

This clone was observed a handful of times. The chain uses TRBV10-1 and TRBJ2-1; D possibly corresponds to TRBD2 (6 bases). With 7 bases removed from V and 8 bases from J, the gap between germline ends came to 9 bases. The CDR3 covers 11 residues. Germline lookup yields CDR1 WNHNN and CDR2 SYGVQD (reference sequence). The CDR3 loop is CASTGGDEQFF. CDR3 nucleotides: TGCGCCAGCACGGGCGGGGATGAGCAGTTCTTC.

J is TRBJ2-3 and V is TRBV14; tentative D call: TRBD2 (6 bases). The germline gives CDR1 SGHDN, CDR2 FVKESK. The CDR3 sequence is 18 residues long. The V end lost 1 base, the J end lost 4 bases, and 21 bases lay between the germline ends. CDR3: CASSQVRSASDIPDTQYF. DNA of the CDR3: TGTGCCAGCAGCCAAGTAAGAAGTGCTAGCGATATCCCAGATACGCAGTATTTT.

The table lists this clone with a few counts. V and J are TRBV24-1 and TRBJ1-2; no reliable D call. V was shortened by 1 base and J by 2 bases, with 7 bases between the two germline ends. The CDR3 contains 14 residues. Per germline, CDR1 KGHDR and CDR2 SFDVKD. This chain's CDR3 is CATSDFTRNYGYTF. Here the CDR3 DNA reads TGTGCCACCAGTGATTTCACCAGAAACTATGGCTACACCTTC.

The chain employs TRBV15 and TRBJ1-1; maybe TRBD1 (5 bases). CDR3 size: 15 residues. V lost 4 bases to trimming and J lost 6 bases, with 18 bases between them. Germline V gives CDR1 LNHNV, CDR2 YYDKDF (reference sequence). In DNA form, the CDR3 reads TGTGCCACCAGCACTGGCGGGGCGCAGTTTGCTGAAGCTTTCTTT. Its protein is CATSTGGAQFAEAFF.